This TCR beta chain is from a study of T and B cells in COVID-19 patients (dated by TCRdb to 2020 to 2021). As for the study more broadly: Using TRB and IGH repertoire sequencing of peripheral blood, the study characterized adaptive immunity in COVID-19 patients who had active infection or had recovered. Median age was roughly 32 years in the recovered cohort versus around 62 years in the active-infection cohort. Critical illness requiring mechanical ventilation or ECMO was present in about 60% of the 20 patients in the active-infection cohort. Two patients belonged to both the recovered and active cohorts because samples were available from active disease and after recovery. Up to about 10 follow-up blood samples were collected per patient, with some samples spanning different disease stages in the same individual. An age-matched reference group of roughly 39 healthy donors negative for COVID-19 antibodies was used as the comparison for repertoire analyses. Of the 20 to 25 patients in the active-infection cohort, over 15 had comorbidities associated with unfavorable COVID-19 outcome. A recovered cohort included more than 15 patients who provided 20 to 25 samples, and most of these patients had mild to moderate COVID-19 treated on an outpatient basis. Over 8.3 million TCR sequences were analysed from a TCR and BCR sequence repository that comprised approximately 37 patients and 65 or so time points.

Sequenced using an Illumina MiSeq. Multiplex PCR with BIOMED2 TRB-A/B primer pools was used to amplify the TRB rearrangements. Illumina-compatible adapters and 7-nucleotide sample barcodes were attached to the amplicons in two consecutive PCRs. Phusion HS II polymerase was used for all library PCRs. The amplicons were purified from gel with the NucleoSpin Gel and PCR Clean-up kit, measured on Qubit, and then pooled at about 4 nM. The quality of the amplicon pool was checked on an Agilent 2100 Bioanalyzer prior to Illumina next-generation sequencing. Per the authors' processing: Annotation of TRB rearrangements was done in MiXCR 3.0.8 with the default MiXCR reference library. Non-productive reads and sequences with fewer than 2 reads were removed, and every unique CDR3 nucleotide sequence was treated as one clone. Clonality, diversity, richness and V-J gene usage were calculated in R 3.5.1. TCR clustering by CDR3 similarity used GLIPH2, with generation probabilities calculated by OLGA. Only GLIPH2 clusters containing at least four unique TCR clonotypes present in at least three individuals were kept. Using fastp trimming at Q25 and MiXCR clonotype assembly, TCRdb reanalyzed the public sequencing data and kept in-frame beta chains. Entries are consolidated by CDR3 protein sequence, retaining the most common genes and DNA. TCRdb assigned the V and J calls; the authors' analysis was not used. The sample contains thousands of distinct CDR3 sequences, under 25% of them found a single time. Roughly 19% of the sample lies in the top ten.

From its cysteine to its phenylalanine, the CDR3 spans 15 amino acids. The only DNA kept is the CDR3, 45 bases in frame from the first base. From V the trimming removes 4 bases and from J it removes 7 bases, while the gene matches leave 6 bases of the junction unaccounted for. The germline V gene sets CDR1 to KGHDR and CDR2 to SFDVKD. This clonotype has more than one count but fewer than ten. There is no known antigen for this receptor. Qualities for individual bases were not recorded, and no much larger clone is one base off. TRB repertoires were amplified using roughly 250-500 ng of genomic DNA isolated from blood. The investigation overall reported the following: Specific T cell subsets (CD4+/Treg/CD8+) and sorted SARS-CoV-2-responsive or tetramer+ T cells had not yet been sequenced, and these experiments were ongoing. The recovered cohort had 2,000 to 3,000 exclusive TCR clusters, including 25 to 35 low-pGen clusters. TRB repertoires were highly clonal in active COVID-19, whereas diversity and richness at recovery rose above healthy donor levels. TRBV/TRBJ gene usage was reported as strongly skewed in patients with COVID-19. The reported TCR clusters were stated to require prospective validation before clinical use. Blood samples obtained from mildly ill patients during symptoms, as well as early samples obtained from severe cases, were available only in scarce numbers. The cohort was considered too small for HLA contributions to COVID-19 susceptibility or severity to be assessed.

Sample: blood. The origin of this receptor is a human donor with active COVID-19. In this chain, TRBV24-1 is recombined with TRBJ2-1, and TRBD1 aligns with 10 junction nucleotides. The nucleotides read TGTGCCACCAGTGACCCGACAGGGGGCAAGAATGAGCAGTTCTTC. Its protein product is CATSDPTGGKNEQFF.